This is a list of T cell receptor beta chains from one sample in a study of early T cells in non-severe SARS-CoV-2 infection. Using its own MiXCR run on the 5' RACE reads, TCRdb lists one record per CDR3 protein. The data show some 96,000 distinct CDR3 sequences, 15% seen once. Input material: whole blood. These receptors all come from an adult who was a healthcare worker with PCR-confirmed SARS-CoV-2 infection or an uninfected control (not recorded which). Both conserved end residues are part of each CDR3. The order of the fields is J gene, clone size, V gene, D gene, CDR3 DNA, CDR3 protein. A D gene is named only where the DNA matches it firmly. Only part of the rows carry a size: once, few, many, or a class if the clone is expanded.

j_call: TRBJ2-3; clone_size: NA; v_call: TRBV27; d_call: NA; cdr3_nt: TGTGCCAGCAGTTTATTGCCCGGCACAGATACGCAGTATTTT; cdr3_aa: CASSLLPGTDTQYF
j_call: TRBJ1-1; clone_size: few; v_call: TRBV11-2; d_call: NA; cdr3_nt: TGTGCCAGCAGCTTAGAGGCGGGGGCTGAAGCTTTCTTT; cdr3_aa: CASSLEAGAEAFF
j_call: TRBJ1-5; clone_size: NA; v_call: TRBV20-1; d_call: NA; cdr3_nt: TGCAGTGCTATACGAACCAGCAATCAGCCCCAGCATTTT; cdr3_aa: CSAIRTSNQPQHF
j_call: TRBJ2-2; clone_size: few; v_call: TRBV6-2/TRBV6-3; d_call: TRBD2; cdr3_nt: TGTGCCAGCAGTCCCCGACTAGCGGGAACCGGGGAGCTGTTTTTT; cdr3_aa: CASSPRLAGTGELFF
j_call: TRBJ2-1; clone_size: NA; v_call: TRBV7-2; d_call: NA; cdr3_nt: TGTGCCAGCAGCTTAGCGCTCGGTGAGCAGTTCTTC; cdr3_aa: CASSLALGEQFF
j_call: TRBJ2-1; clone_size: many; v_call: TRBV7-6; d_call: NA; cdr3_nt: TGTGCCAGCAGCCAGGGGGGGGGCGATGAGCAGTTCTTC; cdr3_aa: CASSQGGGDEQFF
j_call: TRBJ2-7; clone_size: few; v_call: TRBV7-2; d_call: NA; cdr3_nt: TGTGCCAGCAGCTTAGTATTTCCCGGAGACTCCTACGAGCAGTACTTC; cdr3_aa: CASSLVFPGDSYEQYF
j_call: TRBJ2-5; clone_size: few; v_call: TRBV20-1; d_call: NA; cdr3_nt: TGCAGTGCTAGAGATACAGAGACCCAGTACTTC; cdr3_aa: CSARDTETQYF
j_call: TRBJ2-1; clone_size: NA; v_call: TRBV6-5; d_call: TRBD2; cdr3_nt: TGTGCCAGCAGTCCCCTCCTCCTAGCGGGAGTCGCCAATGAGCAGTTCTTC; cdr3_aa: CASSPLLLAGVANEQFF
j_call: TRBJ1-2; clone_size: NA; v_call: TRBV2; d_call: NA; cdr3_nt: TGTGCCAGCGATCCCTTTAACTATGGCTACACCTTC; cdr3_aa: CASDPFNYGYTF
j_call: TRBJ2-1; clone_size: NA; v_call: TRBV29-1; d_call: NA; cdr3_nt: TGCAGCGTTGTATATTATGAGCAGTTCTTC; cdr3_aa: CSVVYYEQFF
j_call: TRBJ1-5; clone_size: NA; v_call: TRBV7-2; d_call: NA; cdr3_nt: TGTGCCAGCAGCTTAGTGGGGACGGGAAATCAGCCCCAGCATTTT; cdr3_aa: CASSLVGTGNQPQHF
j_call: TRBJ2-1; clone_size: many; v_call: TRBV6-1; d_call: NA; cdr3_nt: TGTGCCAGCAGTGATCCCGGGAATGAGCAGTTCTTC; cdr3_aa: CASSDPGNEQFF
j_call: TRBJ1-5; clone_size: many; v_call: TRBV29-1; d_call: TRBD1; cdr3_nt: TGCAGCGTTGAAGGGGACAGAGATCAGCCCCAGCATTTT; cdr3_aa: CSVEGDRDQPQHF
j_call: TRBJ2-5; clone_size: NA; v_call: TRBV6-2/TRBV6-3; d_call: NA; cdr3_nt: TGTGCCAGCAGCCGGACCCCTGGGGCCCTAATGCGAGAGACCCAGTACTTC; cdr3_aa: CASSRTPGALMRETQYF
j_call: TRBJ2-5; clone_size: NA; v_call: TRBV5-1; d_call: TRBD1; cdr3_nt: TGCGCCAGCAGCTTGGGACAGGGGGTAGAGACCCAGTACTTC; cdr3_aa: CASSLGQGVETQYF
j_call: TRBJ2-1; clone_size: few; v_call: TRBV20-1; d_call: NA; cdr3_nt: TGCAGTGCTAGGAGGCAGGCCCCCTACAATGAGCAGTTCTTC; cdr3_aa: CSARRQAPYNEQFF
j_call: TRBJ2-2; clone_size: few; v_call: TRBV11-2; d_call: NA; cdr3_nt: TGTGCCAGCAGCTTAAGTGGGCGTACAACCGGGGAGCTGTTTTTT; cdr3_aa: CASSLSGRTTGELFF
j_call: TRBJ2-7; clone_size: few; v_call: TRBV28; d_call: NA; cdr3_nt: TGTGCCAGCAGCCCACCCCAGTCGATCTACGAGCAGTACTTC; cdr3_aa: CASSPPQSIYEQYF
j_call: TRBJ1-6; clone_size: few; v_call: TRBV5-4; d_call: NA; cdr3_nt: TGTGCCAGCAGCTCGGTTAATTCACCCCTCCACTTT; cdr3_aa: CASSSVNSPLHF
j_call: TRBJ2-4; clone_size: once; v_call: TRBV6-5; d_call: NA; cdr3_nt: TGTGCCAGCAGTTTTTCGGGGGCTTGGAACATTCAGTACTTC; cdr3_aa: CASSFSGAWNIQYF
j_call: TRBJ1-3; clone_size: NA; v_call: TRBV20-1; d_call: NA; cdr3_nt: TGCAGTGCTAGTCATGGCTCCTCTGGAAACACCATATATTTT; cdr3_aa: CSASHGSSGNTIYF
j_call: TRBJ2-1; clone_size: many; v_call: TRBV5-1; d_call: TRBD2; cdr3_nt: TGCGCCAGCCGCCAGCCGGGACTAGCGGGAGTTGGTGAGCAGTTCTTC; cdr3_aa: CASRQPGLAGVGEQFF
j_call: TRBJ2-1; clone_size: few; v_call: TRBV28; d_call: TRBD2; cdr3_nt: TGTGCCAGCAGTTCAGCGGGAGTTTACAATGAGCAGTTCTTC; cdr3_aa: CASSSAGVYNEQFF
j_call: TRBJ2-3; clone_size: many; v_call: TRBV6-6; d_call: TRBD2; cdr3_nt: TGTGCCAGCAGTATCCGACTAGCGGGAGGGGCAGATACGCAGTATTTT; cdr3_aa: CASSIRLAGGADTQYF
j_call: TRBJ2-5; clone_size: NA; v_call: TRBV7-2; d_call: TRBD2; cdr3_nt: TGTGCCAGCAGCTTAGACCGACTAGCGGGAGAAGAGACCCAGTACTTC; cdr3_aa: CASSLDRLAGEETQYF
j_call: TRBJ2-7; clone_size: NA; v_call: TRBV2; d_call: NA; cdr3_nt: TGTGCCAGCACCAGACTTTGGACCGAGAGGACCTACGAGCAGTACTTC; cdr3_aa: CASTRLWTERTYEQYF
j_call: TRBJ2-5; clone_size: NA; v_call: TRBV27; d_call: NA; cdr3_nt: TGTGCCAGCAGTTTGAAACCTCTGGTAGAGACCCAGTACTTC; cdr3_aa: CASSLKPLVETQYF
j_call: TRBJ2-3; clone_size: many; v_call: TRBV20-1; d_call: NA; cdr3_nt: TGCAGTGCTAGAGGGACTTGGGGCAGACAAGACACAGATACGCAGTATTTT; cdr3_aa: CSARGTWGRQDTDTQYF
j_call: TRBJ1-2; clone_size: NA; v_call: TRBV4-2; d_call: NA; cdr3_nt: TGTGCCAGCAGCCAAGGTACAGGCGACGGCTACACCTTC; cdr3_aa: CASSQGTGDGYTF
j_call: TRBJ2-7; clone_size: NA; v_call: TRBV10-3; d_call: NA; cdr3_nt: TGTGCCATCAGTGAGTCGGGCGGGGCCCCTGGCGAGCAGTACTTC; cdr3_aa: CAISESGGAPGEQYF
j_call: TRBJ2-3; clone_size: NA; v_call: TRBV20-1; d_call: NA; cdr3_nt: TGCAGTGCCAGTCCCCAGGCGGGAGATACGCAGTATTTT; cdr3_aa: CSASPQAGDTQYF
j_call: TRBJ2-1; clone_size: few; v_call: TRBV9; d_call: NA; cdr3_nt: TGTGCCAGCAGCCCAAGAGGGCGCAATGAGCAGTTCTTC; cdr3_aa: CASSPRGRNEQFF
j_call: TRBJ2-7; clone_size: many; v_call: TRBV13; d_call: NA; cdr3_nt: TGTGCCAGCAGCCCCCAGTTGGCTCTGGGGGAGCAGTACTTC; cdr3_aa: CASSPQLALGEQYF
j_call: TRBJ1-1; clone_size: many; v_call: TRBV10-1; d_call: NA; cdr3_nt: TGCGCCAGCAGACAGAACACTGAAGCTTTCTTT; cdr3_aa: CASRQNTEAFF
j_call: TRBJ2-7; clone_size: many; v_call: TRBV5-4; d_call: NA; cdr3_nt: TGTGCCAGCAGCGATGGGGACGACCCCCACGAGCAGTACTTC; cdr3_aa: CASSDGDDPHEQYF
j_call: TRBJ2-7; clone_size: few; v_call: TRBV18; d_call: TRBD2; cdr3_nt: TGTGCCAGCTCACCACCCAGCGGGAGGGCCGGGGAGCAGTACTTC; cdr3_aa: CASSPPSGRAGEQYF
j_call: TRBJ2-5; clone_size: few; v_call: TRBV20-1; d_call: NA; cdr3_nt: TGCAGTGCTTTGGGAGCGGGCCAAGAGACCCAGTACTTC; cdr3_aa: CSALGAGQETQYF
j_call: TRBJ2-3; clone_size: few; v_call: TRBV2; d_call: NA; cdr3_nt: TGTGCCAGCAACAATCAAGGCACAGATACGCAGTATTTT; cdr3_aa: CASNNQGTDTQYF
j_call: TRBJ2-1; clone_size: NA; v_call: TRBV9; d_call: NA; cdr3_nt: TGTGCCAGCAGCGTAGTGACCTCCAATGAGCAGTTCTTC; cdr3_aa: CASSVVTSNEQFF
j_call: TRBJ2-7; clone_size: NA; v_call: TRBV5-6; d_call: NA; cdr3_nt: TGTGCCAGCAGCCCCGGGCAGCCCGGCGAGCAGTACTTC; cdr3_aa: CASSPGQPGEQYF
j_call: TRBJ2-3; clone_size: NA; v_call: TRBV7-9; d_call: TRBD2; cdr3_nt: TGTGCCAGCAGTTCCGTAGCGGGGAGAAGGTCAGCTACAGATACGCAGTATTTT; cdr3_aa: CASSSVAGRRSATDTQYF
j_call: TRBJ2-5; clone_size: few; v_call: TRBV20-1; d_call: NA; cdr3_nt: TGCAGTGCCAGGGCGGGGTCCCAAGAGACCCAGTACTTC; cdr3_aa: CSARAGSQETQYF
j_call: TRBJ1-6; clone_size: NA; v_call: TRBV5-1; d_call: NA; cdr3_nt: TGCGCCAGCAGCGAGGGCGGTTATTCACCCCTCCACTTT; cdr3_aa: CASSEGGYSPLHF
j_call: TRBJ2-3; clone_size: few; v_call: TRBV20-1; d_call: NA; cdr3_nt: TGCAGTGCTAACAGGATGGTTACGGGGGGCACAGATACGCAGTATTTT; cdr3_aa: CSANRMVTGGTDTQYF
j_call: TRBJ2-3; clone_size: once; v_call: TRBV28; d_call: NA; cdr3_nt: TGTGCCAGCAGTTTAGCTTCAGGCAGCCTGCAGTATTTT; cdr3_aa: CASSLASGSLQYF
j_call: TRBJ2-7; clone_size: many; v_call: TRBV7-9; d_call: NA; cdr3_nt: TGTGCCAGCAGCTACAACGACAGGCAGTACTTC; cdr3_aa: CASSYNDRQYF
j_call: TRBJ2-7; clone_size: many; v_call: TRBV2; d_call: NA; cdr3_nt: TGTGCCAGCCAGGGGCTGTTCGATTACGAGCAGTACTTC; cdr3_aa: CASQGLFDYEQYF
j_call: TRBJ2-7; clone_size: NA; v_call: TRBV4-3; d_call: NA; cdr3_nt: TGCGCCAGCAGCCCCTCCTTGGCTGACTACGAGCAGTACTTC; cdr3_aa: CASSPSLADYEQYF
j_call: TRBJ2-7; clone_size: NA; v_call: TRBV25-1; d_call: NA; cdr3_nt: TGTGCCAGCAGCCTACACCGCTCCTACGAGCAGTACTTC; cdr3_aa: CASSLHRSYEQYF
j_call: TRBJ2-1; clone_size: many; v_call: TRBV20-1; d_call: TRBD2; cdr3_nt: TGCAGTGCTAGTGCCCCTAGCGGGATGAATGAGCAGTTCTTC; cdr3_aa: CSASAPSGMNEQFF
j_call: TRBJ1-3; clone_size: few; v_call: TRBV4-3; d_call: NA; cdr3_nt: TGCGCCAGCAGCCAAGATTTCAGGTATTCTGGAAACACCATATATTTT; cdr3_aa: CASSQDFRYSGNTIYF
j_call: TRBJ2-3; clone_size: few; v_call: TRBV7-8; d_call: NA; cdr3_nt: TGTGCCAGCAGCTGGTCCCGGGCCACAGATACGCAGTATTTT; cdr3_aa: CASSWSRATDTQYF
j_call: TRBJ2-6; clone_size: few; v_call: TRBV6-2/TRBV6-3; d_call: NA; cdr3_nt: TGTGCCAGCAACAGGGAGCCTGGGGCCAACGTCCTGACTTTC; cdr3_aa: CASNREPGANVLTF
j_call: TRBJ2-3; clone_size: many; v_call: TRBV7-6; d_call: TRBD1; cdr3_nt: TGTGCCAGCAGCCTCGCAGGACAGGGGGGAGTAAATACGCAGTATTTT; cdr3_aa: CASSLAGQGGVNTQYF
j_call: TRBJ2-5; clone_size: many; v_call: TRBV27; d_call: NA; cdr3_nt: TGTGCCAGCAGTTCCAGACCGGGCCGAGGACAAGAGACCCAGTACTTC; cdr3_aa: CASSSRPGRGQETQYF
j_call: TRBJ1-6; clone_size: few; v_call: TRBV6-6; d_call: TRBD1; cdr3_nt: TGTGCCAGCAGGACCGGGACAGGGCCTTTACAGTTCCTCCACTTT; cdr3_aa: CASRTGTGPLQFLHF
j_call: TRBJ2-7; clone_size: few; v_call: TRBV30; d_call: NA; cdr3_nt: TGTGCCTGGAGTCCCCCTTGGGGCGAGCAGTACTTC; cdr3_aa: CAWSPPWGEQYF
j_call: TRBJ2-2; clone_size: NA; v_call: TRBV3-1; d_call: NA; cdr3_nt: TGTGCCAGCAGCCAAGTTCGGTTAACCGGGGAGCTGTTTTTT; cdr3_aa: CASSQVRLTGELFF
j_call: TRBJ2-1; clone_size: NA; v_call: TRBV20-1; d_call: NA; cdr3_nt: TGCAGTGCTCACCGGCCCTCTATGAGCTCCTACAATGAGCAGTTCTTC; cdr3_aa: CSAHRPSMSSYNEQFF